This T cell receptor beta chain appears in the sequencing data of a study of blood T cell repertoires in COVID-19. Trimming cost V 7 bases and J 4 bases, with 14 bases left between them. The V gene's germline CDR1 is SNHLY and CDR2 FYNNEI. The CDR3 runs to 14 residues. The protocol was immunoSEQ multiplex PCR, while the TCRdb copy is restricted to in-frame clones and leaves out a portion. This sample has more than 200,000 clones, with roughly 80% found just once. This clone was observed a few times. The chain joins TRBV2 to TRBJ2-1; the D gene is possibly TRBD1 (6 bases). This TCR was recovered from a man aged 55 to 70 with acute or convalescent COVID-19. The sequenced sample consisted of peripheral blood. CDR3 residues: CASTSGTTYNEQFF. The CDR3 bases are TGTGCCAGCACATCCGGGACAACTTACAATGAGCAGTTCTTC.